The text below deals with one T cell receptor (beta chain). This record belongs to a study of shared clonotypes between healthy human individuals. Method: immunoSEQ multiplex PCR; TCRdb's copy keeps in-frame clones and lacks some. Of under 2,500,000 clones in the sample, approximately 96% were seen once. Germline-derived CDR1 and CDR2 are MNHEY and SVGAGI. The CDR3 covers 15 residues. V lost 6 bases and J lost 7; bases outside the gene matches: 13. The receptor's source is a man aged 18-30 years in good health. Material: naive CD4+ T cells sorted from blood. Subset specified: CD45RA+ positively selected. V gene TRBV6-5 combines with J gene TRBJ2-3; 7 bases fit TRBD1. CDR3 protein: CASSPRQTGKYTQYF. CDR3 nucleotides: TGTGCCAGCAGCCCAAGGCAGACAGGGAAATATACGCAGTATTTT.